This T cell receptor beta chain was identified in a study of blood T cell repertoires in COVID-19. Study as a whole: In each case, the material was cDNA or gDNA derived from T cells, B-cell-depleted T cells, or PBMCs.

Assay used: immunoSEQ multiplex PCR; TCRdb lists only in-frame clones, some missing. The top ten hold 10% to 15% of the sample, which has around 11,000 clones, around 78% seen once. Per the germline V gene, CDR1 is MGHDK and CDR2 is SYGVNS. J was trimmed by 2 bases and V by 4 bases; bases with no gene match: 4. CDR3 length: 16 residues. Specimen: peripheral blood. This sequence originates from a human donor in a cohort sampled during active COVID-19. The gene calls are TRBV25-1 and TRBJ2-3; 12 nucleotides match TRBD2. Here the CDR3 reads CASSGRTSGTTDTQYF. CDR3 bases: TGTGCCAGCAGTGGTAGGACTAGCGGGACCACAGATACGCAGTATTTT.